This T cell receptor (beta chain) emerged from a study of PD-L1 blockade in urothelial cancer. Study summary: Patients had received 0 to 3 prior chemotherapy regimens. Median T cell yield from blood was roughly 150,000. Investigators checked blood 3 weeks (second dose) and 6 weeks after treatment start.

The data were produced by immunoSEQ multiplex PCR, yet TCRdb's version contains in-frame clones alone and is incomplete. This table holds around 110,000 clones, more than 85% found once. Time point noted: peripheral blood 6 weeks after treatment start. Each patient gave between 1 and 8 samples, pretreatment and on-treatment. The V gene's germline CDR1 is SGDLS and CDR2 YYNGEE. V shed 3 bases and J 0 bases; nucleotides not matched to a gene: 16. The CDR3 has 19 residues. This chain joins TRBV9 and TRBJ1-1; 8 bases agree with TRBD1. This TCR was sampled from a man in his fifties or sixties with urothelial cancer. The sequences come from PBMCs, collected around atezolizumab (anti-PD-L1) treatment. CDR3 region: CASSAGEMTGEPLNTEAFF. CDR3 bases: TGTGCCAGCAGCGCCGGAGAGATGACAGGGGAGCCCTTGAACACTGAAGCTTTCTTT.